Sequencing of this T cell receptor beta chain was carried out in a study of blood T cell repertoires in COVID-19. At the level of the study: Whether acute or convalescent, the COVID-19 samples came from the United States, Italy and Spain. PBMCs, B-cell-depleted T cells, or T cells provided the cDNA or gDNA that made up the material.

In the authors' methods: Reference gene primer amplification gave estimated nucleated cell counts. Clones were read by immunoSEQ multiplex PCR, and TCRdb kept only the in-frame ones, dropping some. V and J calls and clone size are copied from that table; D and trimming were computed from the DNA. The repertoire has 85,000 to 90,000 clones, 87% of them found once; the top ten carry around 1.1%. This clonotype was sampled from a human donor in a cohort sampled during active COVID-19. Sequencing used peripheral blood.

This CDR3 is CASSLVALAGGELFF. CDR3 nucleotides: TGTGCCAGCAGCTTAGTCGCACTAGCCGGCGGGGAGCTGTTTTTT. V is TRBV7-2 and J is TRBJ2-2; TRBD2 is a possible D gene (6 bases). Trimming took off 1 base at V and 7 bases at J, with 13 bases between the two ends. CDR3 length: 15 amino acids. In germline, CDR1 is SGHTA, CDR2 FQGNSA.